Described below is a single T cell receptor beta chain sequence and its context. These data originate in a study of T cell responses to AZD1222 COVID-19 vaccine. The table came from immunoSEQ multiplex PCR; TCRdb's copy has only in-frame clones and leaves some out. Here the sample spans more than 150,000 clones, 70% to 90% being singletons. The CDR3 is made up of 12 amino acids. Trimming removed 6 bases at V and 5 bases at J, with 5 bases between. Germline V gene data show CDR1 as SNHLY and CDR2 as FYNNEI. V and J are TRBV2 and TRBJ1-6; D uncertain. The sample in question was peripheral blood, obtained on day 0 of AZD1222 vaccination. This TCR derives from an adult in good health. The DNA for the CDR3 is TGTGCCAGCAGGATGAATAATTCACCCCTCCACTTT. Translating it yields CASRMNNSPLHF.